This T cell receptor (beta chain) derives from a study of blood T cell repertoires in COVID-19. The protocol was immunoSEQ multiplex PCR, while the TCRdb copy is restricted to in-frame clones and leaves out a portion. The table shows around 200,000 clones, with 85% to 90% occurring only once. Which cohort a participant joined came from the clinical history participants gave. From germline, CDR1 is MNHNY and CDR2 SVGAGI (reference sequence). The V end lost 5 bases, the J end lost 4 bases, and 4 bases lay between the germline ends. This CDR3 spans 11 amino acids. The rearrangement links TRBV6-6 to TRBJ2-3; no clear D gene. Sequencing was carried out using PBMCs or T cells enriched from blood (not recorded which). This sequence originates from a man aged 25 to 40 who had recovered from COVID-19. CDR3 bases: TGTGCCAGCAGTCCATCAGATACGCAGTATTTT. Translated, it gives CASSPSDTQYF.